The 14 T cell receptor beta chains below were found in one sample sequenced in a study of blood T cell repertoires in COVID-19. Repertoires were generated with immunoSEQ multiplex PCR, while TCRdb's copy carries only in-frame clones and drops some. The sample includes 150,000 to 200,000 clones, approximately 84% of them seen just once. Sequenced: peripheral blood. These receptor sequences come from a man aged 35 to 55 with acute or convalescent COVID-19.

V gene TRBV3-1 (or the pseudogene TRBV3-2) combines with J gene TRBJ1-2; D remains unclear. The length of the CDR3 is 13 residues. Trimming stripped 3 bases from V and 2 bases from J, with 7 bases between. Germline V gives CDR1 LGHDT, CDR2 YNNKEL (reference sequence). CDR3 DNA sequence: TGTGCCAGCAGCCAGGAACAGAACTATGGCTACACCTTC. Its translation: CASSQEQNYGYTF.

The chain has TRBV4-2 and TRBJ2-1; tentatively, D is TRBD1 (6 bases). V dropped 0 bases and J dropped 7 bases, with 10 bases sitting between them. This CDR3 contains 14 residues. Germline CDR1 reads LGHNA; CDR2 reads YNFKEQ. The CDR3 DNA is TGTGCCAGCAGCCAAGAAGGAGACAGGAATGAGCAGTTCTTC. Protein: CASSQEGDRNEQFF.

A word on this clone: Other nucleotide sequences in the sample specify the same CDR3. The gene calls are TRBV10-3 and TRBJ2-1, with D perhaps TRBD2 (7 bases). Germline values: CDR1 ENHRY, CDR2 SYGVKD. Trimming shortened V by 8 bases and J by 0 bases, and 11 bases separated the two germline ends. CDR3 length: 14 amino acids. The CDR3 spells CAIGRGSSYNEQFF. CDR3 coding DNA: TGTGCCATCGGGAGGGGGAGCTCCTACAATGAGCAGTTCTTC.

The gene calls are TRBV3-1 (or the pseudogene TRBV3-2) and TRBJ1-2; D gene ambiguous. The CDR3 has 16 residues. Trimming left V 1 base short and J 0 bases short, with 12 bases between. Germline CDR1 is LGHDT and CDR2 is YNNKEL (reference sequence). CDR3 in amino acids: CASSQVPGKTNYGYTF. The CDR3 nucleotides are TGTGCCAGCAGCCAAGTTCCAGGAAAGACTAACTATGGCTACACCTTC.

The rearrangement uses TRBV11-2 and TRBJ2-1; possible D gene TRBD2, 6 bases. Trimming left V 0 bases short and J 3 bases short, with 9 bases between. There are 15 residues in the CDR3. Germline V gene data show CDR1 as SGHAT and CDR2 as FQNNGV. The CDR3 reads CASSLESGYYNEQFF. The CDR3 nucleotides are TGTGCCAGCAGCTTAGAAAGCGGGTACTACAATGAGCAGTTCTTC.

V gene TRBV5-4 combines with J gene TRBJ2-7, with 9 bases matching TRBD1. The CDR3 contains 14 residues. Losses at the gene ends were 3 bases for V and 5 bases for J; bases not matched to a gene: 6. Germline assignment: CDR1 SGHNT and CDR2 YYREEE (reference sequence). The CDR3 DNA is TGTGCCAGCAGCTCACGGACAGGGGATAACGAGCAGTACTTC. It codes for CASSSRTGDNEQYF.

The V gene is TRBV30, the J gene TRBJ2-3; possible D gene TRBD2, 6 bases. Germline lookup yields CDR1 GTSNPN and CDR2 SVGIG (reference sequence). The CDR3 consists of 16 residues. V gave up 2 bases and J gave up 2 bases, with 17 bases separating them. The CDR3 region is CAWSKGGRGYTDTQYF. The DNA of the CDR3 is TGTGCCTGGAGTAAGGGAGGACGGGGCTACACAGATACGCAGTATTTT. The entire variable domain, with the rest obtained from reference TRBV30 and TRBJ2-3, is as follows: SQTIHQWPATLVQPVGSPLSLECTVEGTSNPNLYWYRQAAGRGLQLLFYSVGIGQISSEVPQNLSASRPQDRQFILSSKKLLLSDSGFYLCAWSKGGRGYTDTQYFGPGTRLTVL.

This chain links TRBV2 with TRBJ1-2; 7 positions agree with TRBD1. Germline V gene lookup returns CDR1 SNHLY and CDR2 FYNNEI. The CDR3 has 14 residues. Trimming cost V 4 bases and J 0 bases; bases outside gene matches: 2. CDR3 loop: CASSGDSTNYGYTF. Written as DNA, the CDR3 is TGTGCCAGCAGTGGGGACAGCACTAACTATGGCTACACCTTC.

The CDR3 nucleotides read TGCAGCGTTGAAGGATTAGACTCTGGAAACACCATATATTTT. Translating it yields CSVEGLDSGNTIYF. V gene TRBV29-1 combines with J gene TRBJ1-3; D gene unclear. CDR1 is SQVTM, CDR2 ANQGSEA, per germline. The CDR3 sequence is 14 residues long. The V end was cut by 1 base, the J end by 0 bases, with 7 bases between.

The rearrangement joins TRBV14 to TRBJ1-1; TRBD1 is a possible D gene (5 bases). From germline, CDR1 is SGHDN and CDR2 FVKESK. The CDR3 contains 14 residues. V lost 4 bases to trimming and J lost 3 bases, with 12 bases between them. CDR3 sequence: CASSLVTAYTEAFF. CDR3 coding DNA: TGTGCCAGCAGCCTAGTGACAGCGTACACTGAAGCTTTCTTT.

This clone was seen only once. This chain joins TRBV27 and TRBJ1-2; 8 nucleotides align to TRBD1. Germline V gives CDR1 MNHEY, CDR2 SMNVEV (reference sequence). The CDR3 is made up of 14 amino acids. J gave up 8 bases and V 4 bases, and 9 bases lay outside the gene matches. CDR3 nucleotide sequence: TGTGCCAGCAGTTCCGATGGGACAGGTCGAGGCTACACCTTC. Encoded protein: CASSSDGTGRGYTF.

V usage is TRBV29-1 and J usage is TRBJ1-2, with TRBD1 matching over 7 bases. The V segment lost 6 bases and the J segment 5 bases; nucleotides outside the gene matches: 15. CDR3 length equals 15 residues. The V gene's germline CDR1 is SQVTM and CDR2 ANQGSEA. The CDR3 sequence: CSVISGDRDGYGYTF. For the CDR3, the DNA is TGCAGCGTGATCAGCGGTGACAGGGATGGGTATGGCTACACCTTC.

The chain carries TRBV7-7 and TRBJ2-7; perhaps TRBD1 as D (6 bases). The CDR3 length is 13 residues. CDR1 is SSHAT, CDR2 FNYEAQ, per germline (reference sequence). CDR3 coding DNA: TGTGCTAGCGCCCCACCGGTAGGGGGTGAGCAGTACTTC. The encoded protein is CASAPPVGGEQYF.

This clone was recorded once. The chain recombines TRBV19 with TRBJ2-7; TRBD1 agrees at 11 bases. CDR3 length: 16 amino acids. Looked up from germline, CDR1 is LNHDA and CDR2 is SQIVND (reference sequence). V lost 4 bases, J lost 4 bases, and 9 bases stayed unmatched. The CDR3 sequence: CASSTITGTGGYEQYF. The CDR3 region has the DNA TGTGCCAGTAGTACCATAACCGGGACAGGGGGTTACGAGCAGTACTTC. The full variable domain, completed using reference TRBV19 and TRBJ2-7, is DGGITQSPKYLFRKEGQNVTLSCEQNLNHDAMYWYRQDPGQGLRLIYYSQIVNDFQKGDIAEGYSVSREKKESFPLTVTSAQKNPTAFYLCASSTITGTGGYEQYFGPGTRLTVT.